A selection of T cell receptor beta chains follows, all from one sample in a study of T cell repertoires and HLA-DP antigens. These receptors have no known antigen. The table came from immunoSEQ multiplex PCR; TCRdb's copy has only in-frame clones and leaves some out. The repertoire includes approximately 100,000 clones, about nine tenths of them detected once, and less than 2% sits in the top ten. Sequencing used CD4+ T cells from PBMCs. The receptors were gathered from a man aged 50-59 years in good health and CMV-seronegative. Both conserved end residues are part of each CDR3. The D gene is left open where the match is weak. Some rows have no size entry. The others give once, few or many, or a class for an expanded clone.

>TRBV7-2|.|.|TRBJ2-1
TGTGCCAGCAGCTTTTTCCGGGGGCCCAAATTCGCCAATGAGCAGTTCTTC
CASSFFRGPKFANEQFF
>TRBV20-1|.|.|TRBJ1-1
TGCAGTGCTAAACTCGATTCTGAAGCTTTCTTT
CSAKLDSEAFF
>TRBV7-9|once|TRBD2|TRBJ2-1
TGTGCCAGCAGCTTAGCCGGGACTACCTACAATGAGCAGTTCTTC
CASSLAGTTYNEQFF
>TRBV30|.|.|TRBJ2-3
TGTGCCTGGGGGGAGGGGGTGAGCACAGATACGCAGTATTTT
CAWGEGVSTDTQYF
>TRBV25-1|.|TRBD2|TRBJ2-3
TGTGCCAGCAGTGAATCGCGACTAGCGGGGGCCCGAACGTATTTT
CASSESRLAGARTYF
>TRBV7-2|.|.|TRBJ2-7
TGTGCCAGCAGCTACAAACAGGGGACTGCCTACGAGCAGTACTTC
CASSYKQGTAYEQYF
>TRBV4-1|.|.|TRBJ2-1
TGCGCCAGCAGCCAAGACGGCAATGTCATGAGCTCCTACAATGAGCAGTTCTTC
CASSQDGNVMSSYNEQFF
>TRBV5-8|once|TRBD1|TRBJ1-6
TGTGCCAGCAGCTCAGGGACAGGGTGGTCACCCCTCCACTTT
CASSSGTGWSPLHF
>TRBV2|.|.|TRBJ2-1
TGTGCCACCCAGGACCGGGCGATATACAATGAGCAGTTCTTC
CATQDRAIYNEQFF
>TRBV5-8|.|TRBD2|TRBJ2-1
TGTGCCAGCAGCCTTCTCACGCCGGGACTAGCCGATGAGCAGTTCTTC
CASSLLTPGLADEQFF
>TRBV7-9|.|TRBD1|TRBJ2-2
TGTGCCAGCAGCCTAATGGGACAGGTCGCCGGGGAGCTGTTTTTT
CASSLMGQVAGELFF
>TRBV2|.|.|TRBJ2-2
TGTGCCAGTTCGTTTCTAACGAACACCGGGGAGCTGTTTTTT
CASSFLTNTGELFF
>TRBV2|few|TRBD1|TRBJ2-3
TGTGCCACCAGAAAGGGGGACAGGGGAAGCACAGATACGCAGTATTTT
CATRKGDRGSTDTQYF
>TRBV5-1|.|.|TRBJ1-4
TGCGCCAGCAGCTTGGCCTTGGAAGTCGGTGAAAAACTGTTTTTT
CASSLALEVGEKLFF
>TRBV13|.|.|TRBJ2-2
TGTGCCAGCAGCTTATATTACTTAACACCGGAGCTGTTTTTT
CASSLYYLTPELFF
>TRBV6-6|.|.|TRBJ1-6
TGTGCCAGCAGCCGGACCAAAGGAGTGACACCCCTCCACTTT
CASSRTKGVTPLHF
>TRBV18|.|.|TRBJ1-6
TGTGCCAGCTCAGGACAAGCGCCGGGACGGACGAATTCACCCCTCCACTTT
CASSGQAPGRTNSPLHF
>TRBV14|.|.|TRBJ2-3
TGTGCCAGCAGCCAAGGCACAGGCTTACACACAGATACGCAGTATTTT
CASSQGTGLHTDTQYF
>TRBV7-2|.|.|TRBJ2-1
TGTGCCAGCAGCTTAGTCGGGCAGGCCTACAATGAGCAGTTCTTC
CASSLVGQAYNEQFF
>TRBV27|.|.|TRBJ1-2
TGTGCCAGCAGTTCCACCGAGACAGGCACCTATGGCTACACCTTC
CASSSTETGTYGYTF
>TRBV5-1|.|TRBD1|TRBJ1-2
TGCGCCAGCAGCCTAATCGAGAGGGGGCTGTCGTTTGGCTACACCTTC
CASSLIERGLSFGYTF
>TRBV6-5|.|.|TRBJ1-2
TGTGCCAGCAGTTACTCAGGGGCCTATGGCTACACCTTC
CASSYSGAYGYTF
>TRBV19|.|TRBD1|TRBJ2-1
TGTGCCAGTAGTATCCGGACAGGGGCGAGCTCCTACAATGAGCAGTTCTTC
CASSIRTGASSYNEQFF
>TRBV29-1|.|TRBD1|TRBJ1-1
TGCAGCGCCAAGCAGGGGGCTGGCTCTGAAGCTTTCTTT
CSAKQGAGSEAFF
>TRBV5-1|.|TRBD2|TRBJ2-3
TGCGCCAGCAGCTTGTTTGCGGGGGACACAGATACGCAGTATTTT
CASSLFAGDTDTQYF
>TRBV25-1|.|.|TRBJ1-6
TGTGCCAGCAGTCCCCCCCCTCCGGCCATAAATTCACCCCTCCACTTT
CASSPPPPAINSPLHF
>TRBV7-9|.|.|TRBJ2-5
TGTGCCAGCAGCTTTCAAGGTGGGGAGACCCAGTACTTC
CASSFQGGETQYF
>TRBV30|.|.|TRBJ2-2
TGTGCCTGGAGTTCGCCTAGCGGGGAGCTGTTTTTT
CAWSSPSGELFF
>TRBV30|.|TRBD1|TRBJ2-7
TGTGCCTGGAGTAAGACAGGGGTCCGCACCTACGAGCAGTACTTC
CAWSKTGVRTYEQYF
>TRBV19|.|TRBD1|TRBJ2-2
TGTGCCAGTAGTTCCCAACGGACGGACAGGGGGTTCACCGGGGAGCTGTTTTTT
CASSSQRTDRGFTGELFF
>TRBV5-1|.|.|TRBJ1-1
TGCGCCAGCAGCTTGGACACTGAAGCTTTCTTT
CASSLDTEAFF
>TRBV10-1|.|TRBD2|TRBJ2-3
TGCGCCAGCACCGGACTAGCGGGGGACGCAGATACGCAGTATTTT
CASTGLAGDADTQYF
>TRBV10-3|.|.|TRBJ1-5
TGTGCCATCAGTGGGACAGACAATCAGCCCCAGCATTTT
CAISGTDNQPQHF
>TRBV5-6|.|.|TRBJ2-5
TGTGCCAGCAGCGCTCAAGGGTTCAGTCGAGAGACCCAGTACTTC
CASSAQGFSRETQYF
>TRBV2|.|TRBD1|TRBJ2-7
TGTGCCAGCAAGGAGGGACAGGGGTACTACGAGCAGTACTTC
CASKEGQGYYEQYF
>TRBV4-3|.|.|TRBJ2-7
TGCGCCAGCAGCCAAGATAGGAGTTACTCCTACGAGCAGTACTTC
CASSQDRSYSYEQYF
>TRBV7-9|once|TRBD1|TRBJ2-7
TGTGCCAGCAGCCTCGGACAGGGGGCCGAGCAGTACTTC
CASSLGQGAEQYF
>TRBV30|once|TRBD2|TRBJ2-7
TGTGCCTGGAGTGTAGGACTAGCGGGAATCGAGCAGTACTTC
CAWSVGLAGIEQYF
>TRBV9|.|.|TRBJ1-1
TGTGCCAGCAGCGTAGGGGACACGATTCTGAACACTGAAGCTTTCTTT
CASSVGDTILNTEAFF
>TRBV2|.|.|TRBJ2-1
TGTGCCAGCAGACCCCGGCCTAGCGATTACTACAATGAGCAGTTCTTC
CASRPRPSDYYNEQFF
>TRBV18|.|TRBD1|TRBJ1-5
TGTGCCAGCTCACCTGACAGGGTCAGCAATCAGCCCCAGCATTTT
CASSPDRVSNQPQHF
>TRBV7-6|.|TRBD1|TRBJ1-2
TGTGCCAGCTCAAACCTCCCCGGGACAGGGCAAGGCTACACCTTC
CASSNLPGTGQGYTF